Below are 14 T cell receptor beta chains sequenced from a single sample in a study of tissue T cells after allogeneic stem cell transplantation. Described time point: mouse harvest day 14 after allogeneic transplant. Each mouse received 10^7 T-cell-depleted marrow cells plus 10^6 splenic CD5+ T cells by tail vein. Profiling relied on immunoSEQ multiplex PCR, and the TCRdb table lists in-frame clones only, not all of them. Here the sample spans just under 4,500 clones, around 43% being singletons. The sequencing input was lymph node tissue. These receptors all stem from a female BALB/c mouse given C57BL/6 T cells with graft-versus-host disease after an allogeneic hematopoietic cell transplant.

This clone has a handful of counts. Germline and genes here are mouse. The CDR3 end falls 1 residue outside the read, so it is completed with the germline J gene. V and J are TRBV3 and TRBJ1-2; TRBD1 agrees at 7 bases. CDR3 size: 15 residues. The germline CDR1 and CDR2 sequences are SNHLY and FYNGKV (reference sequence). The junction had 1 base not matched to a gene; V was cut back by 0 bases and J by 0 bases. Partial CDR3 DNA: TGTGCCAGCAGCTTAGCCGGGACAGCAAACTCCGACTACACC. Its translation: CASSLAGTANSDYT. The CDR3, in full, reads CASSLAGTANSDYTF.

This clone appeared a few times. Genes here carry mouse names. With the read ending 1 residue before the CDR3 end, the germline J gene is used to fill in that end. Other DNA sequences from this sample encode an identical CDR3 as well. This chain links TRBV3 with TRBJ2-7; 11 positions match TRBD2. The V segment lost 1 base and the J segment 4 bases; nucleotides outside the gene matches: 0. Germline V lookup: CDR1 SNHLY, CDR2 FYNGKV (reference sequence). The CDR3 has 14 residues. Incomplete CDR3 DNA: TGTGCCAGCAGCTTAGGGACTGGGGGGTATGAACAGTAC. This sequence encodes CASSLGTGGYEQY. The whole CDR3 sequence reads CASSLGTGGYEQYF. Full variable domain (outside the CDR3, taken from reference TRBV3 and TRBJ2-7): GPKVLQIPSHQIIDMGQMVTLNCDPVSNHLYFYWYKQILGQQMEFLVNFYNGKVMEKSKLFKDQFSVERPDGSYFTLKIQPTALEDSAVYFCASSLGTGGYEQYFGPGTRLTVL.

In the case of this clone: Gene names refer to mouse genes. Read data end 1 residue before the CDR3 end; the end is taken from the germline J gene. This chain connects TRBV12-2 to TRBJ2-2, with D uncertain. The CDR3 consists of 14 residues. CDR1 is SGHLS and CDR2 is HYDKME in the germline V gene. V lost 0 bases and J 0 bases, leaving 4 bases between the germline ends. CDR3 DNA, as far as it was read: TGTGCCAGCTCTCTCGCAGCAAACACCGGGCAGCTCTAC. Its protein is CASSLAANTGQLY. The whole CDR3 protein reads CASSLAANTGQLYF.

About this clone itself: Here the gene names and germline are mouse. The read comes to an end 1 residue before the CDR3 does, leaving the germline J gene to fill in the end. This chain uses TRBV26 with TRBJ2-5; TRBD1 might be the D (6 bases). The length of the CDR3 is 13 residues. Trimming stripped 3 bases from V and 4 bases from J, with 8 bases between. Germline CDR1 reads KGHPV; CDR2 reads FQNQEV (reference sequence). CDR3 in amino acids: CASSLRGEDTQYF. Partial CDR3 DNA: TGTGCCAGCAGTCTCAGGGGTGAAGACACCCAGTAC.

Concerning this clone: Gene names denote mouse genes. The read ends 1 residue shy of where the CDR3 ends; the end is completed using the germline J gene. The chain combines TRBV26 with TRBJ2-5; no definite D call. This CDR3 region has 12 residues. Trimming cost V 4 bases and J 6 bases, with 8 bases left between them. Germline-derived CDR1 and CDR2 are KGHPV and FQNQEV (reference sequence). The CDR3 DNA, read in part, is TGTGCCAGCAGTCCCGGTGGGGACACCCAGTAC. Protein product: CASSPGGDTQY. The whole CDR3 protein is CASSPGGDTQYF. The full variable domain, with the rest looked up from reference TRBV26 and TRBJ2-5, is NSKVIQTPRYLVKGQGQKAKMRCIPEKGHPVVFWYQQNKNNEFKFLINFQNQEVLQQIDMTEKRFSAECPSNSPCSLEIQSSEAGDSALYLCASSPGGDTQYFGPGTRLLVL.

As for this clone: The gene names given are mouse names. The CDR3 sequence is CASSLGGPDTQYF. Incomplete CDR3 DNA: TGTGCCAGCAGCTTGGGGGGGCCAGACACCCAGTAC. The chain uses TRBV3 and TRBJ2-5, with 8 positions matching TRBD2. The sequence runs out 1 residue before the end of the CDR3; the remainder is reconstructed from the germline J gene. Germline V gene sequence: CDR1 SNHLY, CDR2 FYNGKV (reference sequence). The CDR3 consists of 13 residues. V trimming: 3 bases; J trimming: 5 bases; junction bases outside the gene matches: 1. Full variable domain (outside the CDR3, taken from reference TRBV3 and TRBJ2-5): GPKVLQIPSHQIIDMGQMVTLNCDPVSNHLYFYWYKQILGQQMEFLVNFYNGKVMEKSKLFKDQFSVERPDGSYFTLKIQPTALEDSAVYFCASSLGGPDTQYFGPGTRLLVL.

With regard to this clone: These gene names are mouse names. The DNA ends 1 residue before the CDR3 does, and the rest of the CDR3 is filled in from the germline J gene. This chain uses TRBV1 with TRBJ2-1; TRBD2 agrees at 8 bases. This CDR3 contains 15 residues. Trimming removed 5 bases from V and 1 base from J; junction bases left unmatched: 4. CDR1 and CDR2 from the germline V gene are NSQYPW and LRSPGD (reference sequence). The CDR3 protein is CTCSPRLGNYAEQFF. CDR3 bases read: TGCACCTGCAGTCCCCGACTGGGGAACTATGCTGAGCAGTTC.

As concerns this clone: The germline and genes are mouse ones. The read is 1 residue too short to cover the CDR3 end, so that end is filled in from the germline J gene. V gene TRBV26 combines with J gene TRBJ1-1; D might be TRBD1 (5 bases). The V end lost 0 bases, the J end lost 4 bases, and 12 bases lay between the germline ends. The CDR3 covers 15 residues. CDR1 is KGHPV and CDR2 is FQNQEV in the germline V gene (reference sequence). The chain's CDR3 is CASSLSQGRGTEVFF. The covered CDR3 bases are TGTGCCAGCAGTCTGTCTCAGGGAAGGGGCACAGAAGTCTTC. Drawing the rest from reference TRBV26 and TRBJ1-1, the complete variable domain is NSKVIQTPRYLVKGQGQKAKMRCIPEKGHPVVFWYQQNKNNEFKFLINFQNQEVLQQIDMTEKRFSAECPSNSPCSLEIQSSEAGDSALYLCASSLSQGRGTEVFFGKGTRLTVV.

This clone was observed a handful of times. Each gene name is a mouse one. The CDR3 goes on 1 residue after the read ends, and that part is filled in from the germline J gene. The J gene is TRBJ2-7, the V gene TRBV26, with 7 nucleotides matching TRBD2. V trimming: 8 bases; J trimming: 0 bases; junction bases outside the gene matches: 4. This CDR3 has 13 amino acids. The germline gives CDR1 KGHPV, CDR2 FQNQEV (reference sequence). The CDR3 loop reads CASGGGSSYEQYF. The part of the CDR3 DNA that was read is TGTGCCAGCGGGGGGGGGAGCTCCTATGAACAGTAC.

Only one count was recorded for this clone. Gene names are the mouse ones. The sequence runs out 1 residue before the end of the CDR3; the remainder is reconstructed from the germline J gene. This chain uses TRBV19 with TRBJ1-1; D not certain. The CDR3 is made up of 16 amino acids. Trimming shortened V by 2 bases and J by 1 base, and 15 bases separated the two germline ends. In germline, CDR1 is FNHDT, CDR2 SITEND (reference sequence). The sequenced CDR3 bases are TGTGCCAGCAGTATCACCCGGACGGGAGGGAACACAGAAGTCTTC. Translated: CASSITRTGGNTEVF. The entire CDR3 sequence reads CASSITRTGGNTEVFF.

For this clone: Genes and germline come from the mouse. The DNA ends 1 residue before the CDR3 does, and the rest of the CDR3 is filled in from the germline J gene. The rearrangement joins TRBV15 to TRBJ2-3, with 9 bases lining up with TRBD2. Per the germline V gene, CDR1 is SGHND and CDR2 is FRSKSL. The CDR3 consists of 15 residues. Unmatched junction bases numbered 4, after V lost 5 bases and J lost 1 base. The DNA read from the CDR3 is TGTGCCAGCAGTCGGGACTGGGTGGGTGCAGAAACGCTGTAT. Its translation: CASSRDWVGAETLY. The full CDR3 is CASSRDWVGAETLYF.

Note on this clone: Gene names denote mouse genes. The read terminates 1 residue ahead of where the CDR3 ends, so the germline J gene completes it. The gene calls are TRBV13-3 and TRBJ2-4, with D possibly TRBD2 on 6 matching bases. V was trimmed by 4 bases and J by 2 bases, leaving 8 bases between them. Germline V gene data show CDR1 as NNHDY and CDR2 as SYVADS. The CDR3 is made up of 13 amino acids. The covered CDR3 bases are TGTGCCAGCAGTTTGGGGGATCAAAACACCTTGTAC. Translation gives CASSLGDQNTLY. The complete CDR3 sequence is CASSLGDQNTLYF.

Note on this clone: Gene names denote mouse genes. Coverage ceases 1 residue before the CDR3 finishes, and the germline J gene fills in the end. The chain has TRBV23 and TRBJ2-1; TRBD2 was called by the table and not checked on the DNA. The CDR3 loop spans 15 amino acids. In germline, CDR1 is KGHTA, CDR2 FQNQQP. The CDR3 here is CSSSLRTGGVAEQFF. The part of the CDR3 DNA that was read is TGCTCCAGCAGTCTGAGGACTGGGGGGGTGGCTGAGCAGTTC.

Details on this clone: The germline and genes are mouse ones. The read ends 1 residue before the CDR3 terminus; that terminus is restored from the germline J gene. This chain links TRBV26 with TRBJ2-3; no definite D call. Per the germline V gene, CDR1 is KGHPV and CDR2 is FQNQEV (reference sequence). The length of the CDR3 is 13 residues. V dropped 4 bases and J dropped 0 bases, with 5 bases sitting between them. Partial CDR3 DNA: TGTGCCAGCAGTCCCATTAGTGCAGAAACGCTGTAT. Residues: CASSPISAETLY. The full-length CDR3 reads as CASSPISAETLYF. Variable domain in full (rest from reference TRBV26 and TRBJ2-3): NSKVIQTPRYLVKGQGQKAKMRCIPEKGHPVVFWYQQNKNNEFKFLINFQNQEVLQQIDMTEKRFSAECPSNSPCSLEIQSSEAGDSALYLCASSPISAETLYFGSGTRLTVL.